These 21 T cell receptor beta chains were all obtained from the same sample, sequenced in a study of T cell changes during pregnancy in multiple sclerosis. This table comes from immunoSEQ multiplex PCR, and its TCRdb copy is limited to in-frame clones, with some not included. The sample consists of roughly 40,000 clones, roughly 85% of them appearing once. The source was CD4+ T cells from peripheral blood mononuclear cells, collected before pregnancy. All receptors come from a female donor with multiple sclerosis, enrolled in a pregnancy study.

This chain uses TRBV4-3 with TRBJ1-2; D not certain. The germline CDR1 and CDR2 sequences are LGHNA and YSLEER. Trimming cost V 0 bases and J 4 bases, with 15 bases left between them. There are 16 residues in the CDR3. The CDR3 loop reads CASSQDPNAATYGYTF. CDR3 nucleotide sequence: TGCGCCAGCAGCCAAGATCCTAATGCCGCTACCTATGGCTACACCTTC.

V and J are TRBV2 and TRBJ2-2; 11 positions agree with TRBD2. J lost 6 bases, V lost 3 bases, and 3 bases had no gene match. The CDR3 length is 15 residues. Per the germline V gene, CDR1 is SNHLY and CDR2 is FYNNEI. CDR3 bases: TGTGCCAGCAGTGACATAGCGGGAGGGCCCGGGGAGCTGTTTTTT. Translated, it gives CASSDIAGGPGELFF.

The rearrangement links TRBV28 to TRBJ2-7, with a weak D call TRBD2 (6 bases). The CDR3 runs 14 residues. Germline CDR1 reads MDHEN; CDR2 reads SYDVKM. V lost 8 bases to trimming and J lost 6 bases, with 20 bases between them. The CDR3 bases are TGTGCCAGCCCCCCGGCGGGGAATTCCGGCGAGCAGTACTTC. It yields the protein CASPPAGNSGEQYF.

V usage is TRBV5-4 and J usage is TRBJ2-1; 12 bases are a match to TRBD1. V trimming: 4 bases; J trimming: 7 bases; junction bases outside the gene matches: 9. This CDR3 spans 16 amino acids. Germline V gives CDR1 SGHNT, CDR2 YYREEE (reference sequence). Here the CDR3 DNA reads TGTGCCAGCAGCCCGAAGGGGACAGGGGGCTTGAATGAGCAGTTCTTC. This gives the protein CASSPKGTGGLNEQFF. The variable domain in full, completed from reference TRBV5-4 and TRBJ2-1, reads ETGVTQSPTHLIKTRGQQVTLRCSSQSGHNTVSWYQQALGQGPQFIFQYYREEENGRGNFPPRFSGLQFPNYSSELNVNALELDDSALYLCASSPKGTGGLNEQFFGPGTRLTVL.

The chain is built from TRBV7-6 and TRBJ2-5; 7 bases agree with TRBD1. With V trimmed by 4 bases and J by 4 bases, 0 bases remained unmatched. Germline assignment: CDR1 SGHVS and CDR2 FNYEAQ. The CDR3 extends over 12 amino acids. The CDR3 DNA is TGTGCCAGCAGCTCAGGGGGAGAGACCCAGTACTTC. It is translated as CASSSGGETQYF.

This chain joins TRBV30 and TRBJ1-4; D uncertain. In germline, CDR1 is GTSNPN, CDR2 SVGIG (reference sequence). Trimming cost V 5 bases and J 4 bases, with 14 bases left between them. This CDR3 has 14 residues. The DNA of the CDR3 is TGTGCCTGGCGAGGGAAGCGGATTAATGAAAAACTGTTTTTT. This sequence encodes CAWRGKRINEKLFF.

The rearrangement links TRBV6-1 to TRBJ1-5; the D gene is possibly TRBD1 (6 bases). Trimming cost V 4 bases and J 2 bases, with 15 bases left between them. The CDR3 runs to 16 residues. Germline CDR1 MNHNS, CDR2 SASEGT. The CDR3 region has the DNA TGTGCCAGCAGTGTGGTTAGGGGGTCAGGCAATCAGCCCCAGCATTTT. Translated, it gives CASSVVRGSGNQPQHF.

V usage is TRBV19 and J usage is TRBJ1-1; D unclear. V was pared by 5 bases and J by 7 bases, with 11 bases between. The germline gives CDR1 LNHDA, CDR2 SQIVND (reference sequence). The length of the CDR3 is 12 residues. The CDR3 region has the DNA TGTGCCAGTAGTCTGTCAGGAGGTGAAGCTTTCTTT. Its protein is CASSLSGGEAFF.

There are a few counts of this clone. The chain couples TRBV5-1 to TRBJ2-5, with 7 bases fitting TRBD2. CDR1 is SGHRS and CDR2 is YFSETQ in the germline V gene. V lost 1 base to trimming and J lost 4 bases; unmatched junction nucleotides: 7. The length of the CDR3 is 15 residues. The CDR3 here is CASSLTLAIGETQYF. The CDR3 DNA reads TGCGCCAGCAGCTTGACACTAGCGATCGGAGAGACCCAGTACTTC.

V is TRBV19 and J is TRBJ1-5, with a possible D match to TRBD1 (5 bases). CDR3 length: 14 residues. The ends were cut back, 0 bases at V and 4 bases at J, with 7 bases in the middle. CDR1 is LNHDA and CDR2 is SQIVND in the germline V gene (reference sequence). The CDR3 DNA follows: TGTGCCAGTAGTATAGAGGGGCCGAATCAGCCCCAGCATTTT. Protein: CASSIEGPNQPQHF.

This chain joins TRBV14 and TRBJ2-5; D gene unclear. Germline CDR1 reads SGHDN; CDR2 reads FVKESK. Trimming took off 3 bases at V and 3 bases at J, with 8 bases between the two ends. This CDR3 region has 13 residues. The CDR3 here is CASSHLAEETQYF. CDR3 nucleotides: TGTGCCAGCAGCCATCTGGCAGAAGAGACCCAGTACTTC.

The V gene is TRBV5-4, the J gene TRBJ1-3; maybe TRBD1 (6 bases). V gave up 4 bases and J gave up 2 bases, with 16 bases separating them. CDR1 and CDR2 from the germline V gene are SGHNT and YYREEE (reference sequence). CDR3 length equals 16 residues. Here the CDR3 reads CASSQGPTGAGNTIYF. CDR3 bases: TGTGCCAGCAGCCAAGGACCGACAGGAGCTGGAAACACCATATATTTT.

This clone was seen more than once but under ten times. The genes are TRBV20-1 and TRBJ1-5; D might be TRBD1 (5 bases). The V gene lost 6 bases and the J gene lost 7 bases, with 10 bases spanning the gap. Germline values: CDR1 DFQATT, CDR2 SNEGSKA (reference sequence). The CDR3 extends over 11 amino acids. CDR3 residues: CSATRGQPQHF. In DNA, the CDR3 is TGCAGTGCAACACGGGGGCAGCCCCAGCATTTT.

Within the sample, this clone is medium-sized. CDR3 coding DNA: TGCGCCAGCAGCCTCTCAGGGGGAACTAATGAAAAACTGTTTTTT. This sequence encodes CASSLSGGTNEKLFF. V usage is TRBV5-1 and J usage is TRBJ1-4; 7 bases map to TRBD1. Losses at the gene ends were 4 bases for V and 1 base for J; bases not matched to a gene: 4. The CDR3 length is 15 residues. Looked up from germline, CDR1 is SGHRS and CDR2 is YFSETQ.

CDR3 loop: CASSWGIGTGEYEQYF. The CDR3 DNA reads TGCGCCAGCAGCTGGGGGATTGGGACAGGAGAGTACGAGCAGTACTTC. The chain has TRBV5-1 and TRBJ2-7, with 8 bases identical to TRBD1. This CDR3 spans 16 amino acids. Germline lookup yields CDR1 SGHRS and CDR2 YFSETQ. Trimming at V came to 3 bases and at J to 4 bases, leaving 12 bases not matched to a gene. The complete variable domain, with remaining parts taken from reference TRBV5-1 and TRBJ2-7, reads KAGVTQTPRYLIKTRGQQVTLSCSPISGHRSVSWYQQTPGQGLQFLFEYFSETQRNKGNFPGRFSGRQFSNSRSEMNVSTLELGDSALYLCASSWGIGTGEYEQYFGPGTRLTVT.

V is TRBV6-1 and J is TRBJ2-3, with 10 bases matching TRBD1. Germline V CDR1 and CDR2: MNHNS, SASEGT. Trimming at V came to 7 bases and at J to 3 bases, leaving 1 base not matched to a gene. This CDR3 spans 13 amino acids. The CDR3 loop reads CASTGQGTDTQYF. In nucleotides, the CDR3 is TGTGCCAGCACGGGACAGGGGACAGATACGCAGTATTTT.

The chain recombines TRBV11-1 with TRBJ2-7; TRBD2 agrees at 10 bases. This CDR3 contains 14 residues. Trimming removed 8 bases from V and 4 bases from J; junction bases left unmatched: 8. Germline CDR1 SGHAT, CDR2 FQDESV (reference sequence). The CDR3 spells CASRESSGSYEQYF. The CDR3 DNA sequence: TGTGCCAGCCGCGAATCTAGCGGGAGTTACGAGCAGTACTTC.

This clone was detected only a few times. CDR3 amino acids: CASRTTGSNYGYTF. The CDR3 DNA sequence: TGTGCCAGTAGGACCACAGGGAGCAACTATGGCTACACCTTC. The chain employs TRBV19 and TRBJ1-2, with TRBD1 as a possible D gene (6 bases). CDR1 and CDR2 from the germline V gene are LNHDA and SQIVND (reference sequence). The CDR3 loop spans 14 amino acids. Trimming cost V 6 bases and J 2 bases, with 13 bases left between them.

The chain is built from TRBV28 and TRBJ1-1, with D unclear. The CDR3 covers 14 residues. The V gene lost 5 bases and the J gene lost 0 bases, with 10 bases spanning the gap. Germline-derived CDR1 and CDR2 are MDHEN and SYDVKM. CDR3: CASSKSTMNTEAFF. As DNA, the CDR3 is TGTGCCAGCAGTAAGAGTACGATGAACACTGAAGCTTTCTTT.

The chain couples TRBV7-9 to TRBJ2-3, with 9 bases fitting TRBD1. There are 17 residues in the CDR3. V dropped 6 bases and J dropped 3; count of bases not matched to a gene: 13. CDR1 and CDR2 (germline): SEHNR, FQNEAQ (reference sequence). This CDR3 reads CASSSNSGTGWTDTQYF. CDR3 sequence (DNA): TGTGCCAGCAGTTCGAATTCCGGGACAGGGTGGACAGATACGCAGTATTTT.

This clone was observed a few times. For the CDR3, the DNA is TGCGCCAGCAGCCAGGGGACAGTAATCTCTTTCTTT. Translated, it gives CASSQGTVISFF. The V call is TRBV4-1, the J call TRBJ1-1; 7 bases agree with TRBD1. This CDR3 is built from 12 residues. V was clipped by 3 bases and J by 12 bases; unmatched bases: 7. Germline CDR1 and CDR2: MGHRA and YSYEKL.